The present entry profiles one T cell receptor beta chain with its context. The data belong to a study of blood T cell repertoires in COVID-19. About the research overall: Samples representing acute and convalescent COVID-19 were sourced from the United States, Italy and Spain. T cells, B-cell-depleted T cells, or PBMCs provided the cDNA or gDNA that served as material.

Seattle participants joined during active infection and were tracked over time. The CDR3 is made up of 15 amino acids. V was pared by 3 bases and J by 1 base, with 3 bases of the junction left unmatched. The V gene's germline CDR1 is SGHNT and CDR2 YYREEE (reference sequence). In the original workflow: Amplification of reference gene primers was used by the study to estimate nucleated cell counts. The data were produced by immunoSEQ multiplex PCR, yet TCRdb's version contains in-frame clones alone and is incomplete. V, J and clone size are those of that table, while D and trimming were read from the DNA. The sample shows under 200,000 clones, around nine tenths of them seen only once.

The rearrangement links TRBV5-4 to TRBJ2-1, with 8 bases matching TRBD2. The specimen sequenced was peripheral blood. This TCR was sampled from a man between 60 and 70 years old with COVID-19, enrolled during active disease. For the CDR3, the DNA is TGTGCCAGCAGCTCAGCGGGAGAGTCCTACAATGAGCAGTTCTTC. Amino acid sequence: CASSSAGESYNEQFF. The full variable domain, rest sourced from reference TRBV5-4 and TRBJ2-1, is ETGVTQSPTHLIKTRGQQVTLRCSSQSGHNTVSWYQQALGQGPQFIFQYYREEENGRGNFPPRFSGLQFPNYSSELNVNALELDDSALYLCASSSAGESYNEQFFGPGTRLTVL.